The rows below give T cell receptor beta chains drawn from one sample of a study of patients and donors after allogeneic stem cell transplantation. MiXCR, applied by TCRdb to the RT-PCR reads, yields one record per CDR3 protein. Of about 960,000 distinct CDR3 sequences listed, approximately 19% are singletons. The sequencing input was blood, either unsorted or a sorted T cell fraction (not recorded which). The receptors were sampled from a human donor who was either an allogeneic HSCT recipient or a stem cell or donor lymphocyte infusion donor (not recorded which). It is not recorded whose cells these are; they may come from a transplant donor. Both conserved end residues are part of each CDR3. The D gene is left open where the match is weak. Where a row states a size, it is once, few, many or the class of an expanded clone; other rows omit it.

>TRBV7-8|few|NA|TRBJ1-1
CASFGFLGGAEAFF
TGTGCCAGCTTTGGCTTCCTGGGTGGCGCTGAAGCTTTCTTT
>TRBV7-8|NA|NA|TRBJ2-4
CASSLGLTTAGIQYF
TGTGCCAGCAGCTTAGGGTTAACCACCGCGGGCATTCAGTACTTC
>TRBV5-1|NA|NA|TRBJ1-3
CATPGRDQNTIYF
TGCGCCACCCCCGGGAGGGATCAAAACACCATATATTTT
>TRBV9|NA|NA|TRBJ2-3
CASSVAPEPSTDTQYF
TGTGCCAGCAGCGTAGCCCCGGAGCCAAGCACAGATACGCAGTATTTT
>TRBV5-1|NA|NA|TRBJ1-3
CASSLATANSGNTIYF
TGCGCCAGCAGCTTGGCCACGGCCAACTCTGGAAACACCATATATTTT
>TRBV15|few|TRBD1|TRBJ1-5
CATSRGGTAAGPQHF
TGTGCCACCAGCAGAGGCGGGACAGCTGCGGGGCCCCAGCATTTT
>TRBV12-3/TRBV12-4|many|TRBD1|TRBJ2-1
CASSNYRDRGYNEQFF
TGTGCCAGCAGTAACTACCGGGACAGGGGCTACAATGAGCAGTTCTTC
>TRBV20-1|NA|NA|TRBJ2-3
CSASGLSDTQYF
TGCAGTGCTAGTGGGCTCTCAGATACGCAGTATTTT
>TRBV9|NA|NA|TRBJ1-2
CASSVADTNYGYTF
TGTGCCAGCAGCGTAGCCGACACTAACTATGGCTACACCTTC
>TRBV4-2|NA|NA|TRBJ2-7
CASSQEGREQYF
TGTGCCAGCAGCCAAGAAGGGCGCGAGCAGTACTTC
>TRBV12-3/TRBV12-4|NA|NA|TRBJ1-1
CASSFFSFGTPEAFF
TGTGCCAGCAGTTTTTTCTCATTCGGAACCCCCGAAGCTTTCTTT
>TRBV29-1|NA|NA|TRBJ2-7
CSVLRSSSYEQYF
TGCAGCGTTTTACGGTCCTCCTCCTACGAGCAGTACTTC
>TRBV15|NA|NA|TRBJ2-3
CATSRGTGKSTDTQYF
TGTGCCACCAGCAGAGGGACTGGGAAAAGCACAGATACGCAGTATTTT
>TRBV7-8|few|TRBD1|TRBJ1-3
CASSLGRTGGLDTIYF
TGTGCCAGCAGCTTAGGTCGGACAGGGGGTTTAGACACCATATATTTT
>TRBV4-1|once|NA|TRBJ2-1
CASSQVPGGLYNNEQFF
TGCGCCAGCAGCCAAGTCCCCGGGGGCCTATACAACAATGAGCAGTTCTTC
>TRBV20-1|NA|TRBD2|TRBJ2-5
CSASLPLSGGGLGGETQYF
TGCAGTGCCTCACTCCCCCTTAGCGGGGGGGGCTTGGGCGGGGAGACCCAGTACTTC
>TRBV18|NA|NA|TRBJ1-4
CASSPTGGEKLFF
TGTGCCAGCTCACCGACCGGGGGTGAAAAACTGTTTTTT
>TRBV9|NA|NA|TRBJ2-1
CASSPGAGIYNEQFF
TGTGCCAGCAGCCCAGGGGCGGGGATTTACAATGAGCAGTTCTTC
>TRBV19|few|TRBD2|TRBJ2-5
CASSTPGLAGRETQYF
TGTGCCAGTAGCACACCGGGACTAGCGGGTAGGGAGACCCAGTACTTC
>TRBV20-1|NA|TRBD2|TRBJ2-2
CSALLAGGFLEQTNTGELFF
TGCAGTGCTTTACTAGCGGGGGGATTCCTGGAACAAACGAACACCGGGGAGCTGTTTTTT
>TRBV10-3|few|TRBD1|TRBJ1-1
CAISEDRGVNTEAFF
TGTGCCATCAGTGAGGACAGGGGGGTGAACACTGAAGCTTTCTTT
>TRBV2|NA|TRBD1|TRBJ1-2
CASSEPPGGYGYTF
TGTGCCAGCAGTGAACCCCCAGGGGGGTATGGCTACACCTTC